The 10 T cell receptor beta chains given below trace back to one sample, sequenced in a study of control samples from healthy donors and cancer patients. Clones were sequenced by immunoSEQ multiplex PCR, and TCRdb holds only the in-frame ones, with some missing. In the table there are some 220,000 clones, 90% to 95% of which are singletons. The sample comprised blood. The receptor source for this set is a man aged 45-60 years in good health.

The chain recombines TRBV11-1 with TRBJ1-1, with 7 bases lining up with TRBD1. The germline V gene encodes CDR1 SGHAT and CDR2 FQDESV (reference sequence). The CDR3 has 13 amino acids. V was clipped by 3 bases and J by 4 bases; unmatched bases: 2. The CDR3 loop reads CASSFPGGTEAFF. The CDR3 DNA sequence: TGTGCCAGCAGCTTCCCAGGGGGCACTGAAGCTTTCTTT.

The chain employs TRBV28 and TRBJ2-7; no clear D gene. Trimming took 7 bases from V and 2 from J, leaving 15 bases between them. The CDR3 length is 14 residues. From germline, CDR1 is MDHEN and CDR2 SYDVKM. The CDR3 loop reads CASTPHTATYEQYF. The CDR3, as DNA: TGTGCCAGCACTCCGCATACGGCGACCTACGAGCAGTACTTC. The variable domain in full, with the rest retrieved from reference TRBV28 and TRBJ2-7, is DVKVTQSSRYLVKRTGEKVFLECVQDMDHENMFWYRQDPGLGLRLIYFSYDVKMKEKGDIPEGYSVSREKKERFSLILESASTNQTSMYLCASTPHTATYEQYFGPGTRLTVT.

This chain uses TRBV19 with TRBJ2-3, with a tentative D call TRBD2 (5 bases). The V end lost 0 bases, the J end lost 2 bases, and 12 bases lay between the germline ends. Germline V CDR1 and CDR2: LNHDA, SQIVND (reference sequence). The length of the CDR3 is 16 residues. For the CDR3, the DNA is TGTGCCAGTAGTATAGACCGCGGGCGCATCACAGATACGCAGTATTTT. Translation gives CASSIDRGRITDTQYF.

The rearrangement joins TRBV18 to TRBJ1-6, with unresolved D. The germline gives CDR1 KGHSH, CDR2 LQKENI. This CDR3 comprises 15 residues. With 5 bases removed from V and 9 bases from J, the gap between germline ends came to 17 bases. The CDR3 DNA reads TGTGCCAGCTCAGCAGCTCCTCTTACAAGTTCACCCCTCCACTTT. Translated: CASSAAPLTSSPLHF.

The chain joins TRBV9 to TRBJ1-2; 8 bases are shared with TRBD1. The germline CDR1 and CDR2 sequences are SGDLS and YYNGEE. The CDR3 has 15 amino acids. Germline trimming cut 3 bases from V and 4 bases from J; bases unmatched to any gene: 8. The CDR3 reads CASSAQGALGYGYTF. The CDR3 DNA follows: TGTGCCAGCAGCGCGCAGGGGGCGCTAGGCTATGGCTACACCTTC.

This clone was observed a single time. This chain uses TRBV5-4 with TRBJ1-1; weak D call: TRBD1 (6 bases). There are 15 residues in the CDR3. Germline assignment: CDR1 SGHNT and CDR2 YYREEE (reference sequence). The V gene lost 4 bases and the J gene lost 5 bases, with 18 bases spanning the gap. The CDR3 spells CASSPPPGADTEAFF. Here the CDR3 DNA reads TGTGCCAGCAGCCCCCCGCCGGGGGCTGATACTGAAGCTTTCTTT.

The V gene is TRBV6-4, the J gene TRBJ1-5; D call uncertain. The V end was cut by 4 bases, the J end by 2 bases, with 6 bases between. Germline V gene lookup returns CDR1 MRHNA and CDR2 SNTAGT. The CDR3 totals 13 residues. The CDR3 sequence is CASSAQGNQPQHF. CDR3 DNA: TGTGCCAGCAGTGCTCAGGGCAATCAGCCCCAGCATTTT.

V gene TRBV7-8 combines with J gene TRBJ1-5; D gene ambiguous. Germline lookup yields CDR1 SGHVS and CDR2 FQNEAQ. This CDR3 has 14 residues. Between the trimmed V and J ends, which lost 0 bases and 9 bases, there was a span of 12 bases. CDR3 nucleotide sequence: TGTGCCAGCAGCTTAGCGTTGGCCCAGGCGCCCCAGCATTTT. Its protein is CASSLALAQAPQHF.

V and J are TRBV4-1 and TRBJ2-1, with a possible D match to TRBD1 (5 bases). Trimming took off 5 bases at V and 6 bases at J, with 11 bases between the two ends. Germline assignment: CDR1 MGHRA and CDR2 YSYEKL. The CDR3 covers 13 residues. CDR3 in DNA: TGCGCCAGCAGCGGTGGAAGGGGCAATGAGCAGTTCTTC. This gives the protein CASSGGRGNEQFF.

The genes are TRBV6-5 and TRBJ2-1; D ambiguous. Germline values: CDR1 MNHEY, CDR2 SVGAGI. The CDR3 runs 12 residues. V dropped 5 bases and J dropped 7 bases, with 9 bases sitting between them. The CDR3 DNA reads as TGTGCCAGCAGTCAAAACAGTAATGAGCAGTTCTTC. The encoded protein is CASSQNSNEQFF.